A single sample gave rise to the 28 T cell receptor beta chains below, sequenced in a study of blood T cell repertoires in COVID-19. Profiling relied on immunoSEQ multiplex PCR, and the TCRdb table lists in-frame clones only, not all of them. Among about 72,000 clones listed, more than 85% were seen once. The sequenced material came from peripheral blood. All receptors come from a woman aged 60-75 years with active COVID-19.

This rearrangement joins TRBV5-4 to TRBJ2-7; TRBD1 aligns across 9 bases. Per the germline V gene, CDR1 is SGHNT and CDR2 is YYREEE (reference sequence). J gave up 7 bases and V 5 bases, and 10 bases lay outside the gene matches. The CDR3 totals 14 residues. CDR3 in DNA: TGTGCCAGCAGGTCGGGACAGGGACTCGAGGAGCAGTACTTC. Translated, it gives CASRSGQGLEEQYF.

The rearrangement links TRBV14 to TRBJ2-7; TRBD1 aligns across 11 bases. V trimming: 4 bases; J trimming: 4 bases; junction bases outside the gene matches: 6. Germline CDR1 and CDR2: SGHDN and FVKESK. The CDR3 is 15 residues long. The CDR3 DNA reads TGTGCCAGCAGCCGGACAGGGGGCCTAGTTTACGAGCAGTACTTC. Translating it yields CASSRTGGLVYEQYF. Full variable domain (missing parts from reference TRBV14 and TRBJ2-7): EAGVTQFPSHSVIEKGQTVTLRCDPISGHDNLYWYRRVMGKEIKFLLHFVKESKQDESGMPNNRFLAERTGGTYSTLKVQPAELEDSGVYFCASSRTGGLVYEQYFGPGTRLTVT.

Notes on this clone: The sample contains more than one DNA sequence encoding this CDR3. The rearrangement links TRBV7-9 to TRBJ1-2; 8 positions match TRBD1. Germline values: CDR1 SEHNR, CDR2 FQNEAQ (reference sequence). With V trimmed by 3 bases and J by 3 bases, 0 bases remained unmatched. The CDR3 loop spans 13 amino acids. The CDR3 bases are TGTGCCAGCAGCTTGACAGGGGACTATGGCTACACCTTC. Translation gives CASSLTGDYGYTF.

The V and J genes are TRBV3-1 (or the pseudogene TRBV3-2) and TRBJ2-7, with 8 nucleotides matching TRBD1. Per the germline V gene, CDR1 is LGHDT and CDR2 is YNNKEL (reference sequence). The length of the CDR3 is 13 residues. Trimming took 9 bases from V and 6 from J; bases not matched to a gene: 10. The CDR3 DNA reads TGTGCCAGACCCCGGGGCAGGGGGCCCGAGCAGTACTTC. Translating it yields CARPRGRGPEQYF.

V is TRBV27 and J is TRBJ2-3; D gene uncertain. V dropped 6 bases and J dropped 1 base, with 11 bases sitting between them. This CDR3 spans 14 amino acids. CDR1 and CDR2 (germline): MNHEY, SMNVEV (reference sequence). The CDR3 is CASRSKLGTDTQYF. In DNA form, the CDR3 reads TGTGCCAGCAGATCTAAGCTGGGCACAGATACGCAGTATTTT.

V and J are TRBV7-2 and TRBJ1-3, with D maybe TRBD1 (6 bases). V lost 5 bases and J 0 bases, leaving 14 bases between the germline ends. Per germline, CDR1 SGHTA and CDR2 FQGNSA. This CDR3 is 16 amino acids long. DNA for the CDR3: TGTGCCAGCAGCCGTCAGGGGCGATACTCTGGAAACACCATATATTTT. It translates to CASSRQGRYSGNTIYF.

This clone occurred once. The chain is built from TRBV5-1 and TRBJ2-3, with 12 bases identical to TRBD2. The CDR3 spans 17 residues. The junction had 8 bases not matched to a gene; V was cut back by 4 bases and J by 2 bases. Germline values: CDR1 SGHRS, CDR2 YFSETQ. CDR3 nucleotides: TGCGCCAGCAGCCCTGAGACTAGCGGGGGCCCCACAGATACGCAGTATTTT. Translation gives CASSPETSGGPTDTQYF.

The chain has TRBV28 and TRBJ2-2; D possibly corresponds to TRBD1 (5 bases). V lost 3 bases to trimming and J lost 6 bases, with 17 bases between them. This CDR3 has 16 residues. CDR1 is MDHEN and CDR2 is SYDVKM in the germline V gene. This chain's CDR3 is CASSLRGAVDPGELFF. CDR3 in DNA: TGTGCCAGCAGTTTGCGTGGGGCAGTCGACCCCGGGGAGCTGTTTTTT.

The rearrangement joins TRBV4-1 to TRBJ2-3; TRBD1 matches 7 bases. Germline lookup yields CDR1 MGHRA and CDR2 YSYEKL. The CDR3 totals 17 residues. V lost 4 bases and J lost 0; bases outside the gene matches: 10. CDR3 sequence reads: CASSPRQGFSSTDTQYF. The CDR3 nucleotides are TGCGCCAGCAGCCCCCGACAGGGTTTTTCTAGCACAGATACGCAGTATTTT.

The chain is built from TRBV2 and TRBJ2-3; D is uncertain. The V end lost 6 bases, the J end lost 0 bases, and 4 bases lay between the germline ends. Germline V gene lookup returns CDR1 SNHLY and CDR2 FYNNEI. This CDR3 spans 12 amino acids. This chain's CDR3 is CASRTSTDTQYF. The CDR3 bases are TGTGCCAGCAGGACTAGCACAGATACGCAGTATTTT.

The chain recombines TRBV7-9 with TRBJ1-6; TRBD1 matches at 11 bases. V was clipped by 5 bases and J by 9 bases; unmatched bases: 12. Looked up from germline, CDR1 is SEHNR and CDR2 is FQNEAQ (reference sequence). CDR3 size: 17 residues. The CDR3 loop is CASSLRQGTGGGSPLHF. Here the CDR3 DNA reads TGTGCCAGCAGCCTACGTCAAGGGACAGGGGGGGGTTCACCCCTCCACTTT.

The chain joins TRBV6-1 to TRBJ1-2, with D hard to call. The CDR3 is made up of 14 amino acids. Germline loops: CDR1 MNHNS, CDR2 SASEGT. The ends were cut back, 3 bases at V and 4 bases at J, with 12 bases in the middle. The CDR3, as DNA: TGTGCCAGCAGTGAGGAGAAGCGGCGCTATGGCTACACCTTC. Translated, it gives CASSEEKRRYGYTF.

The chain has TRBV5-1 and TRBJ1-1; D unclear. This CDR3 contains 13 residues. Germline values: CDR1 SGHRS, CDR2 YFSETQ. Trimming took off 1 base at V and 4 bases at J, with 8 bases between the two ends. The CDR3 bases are TGCGCCAGCAGCTTGTCTCAAGCCACTGAAGCTTTCTTT. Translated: CASSLSQATEAFF.

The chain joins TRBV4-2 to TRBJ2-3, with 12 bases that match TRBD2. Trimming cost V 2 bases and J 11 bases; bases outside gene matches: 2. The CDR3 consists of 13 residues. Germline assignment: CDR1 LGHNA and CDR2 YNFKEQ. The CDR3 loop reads CASSQWTSGEQYF. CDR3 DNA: TGTGCCAGCAGCCAATGGACTAGCGGGGAGCAGTATTTT.

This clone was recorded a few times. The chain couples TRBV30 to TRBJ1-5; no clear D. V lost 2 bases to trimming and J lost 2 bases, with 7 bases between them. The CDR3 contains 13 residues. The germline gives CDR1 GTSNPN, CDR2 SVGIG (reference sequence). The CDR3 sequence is CAWSREGNQPQHF. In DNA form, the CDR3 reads TGTGCCTGGAGTAGGGAGGGCAATCAGCCCCAGCATTTT. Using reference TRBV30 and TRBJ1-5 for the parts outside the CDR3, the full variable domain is SQTIHQWPATLVQPVGSPLSLECTVEGTSNPNLYWYRQAAGRGLQLLFYSVGIGQISSEVPQNLSASRPQDRQFILSSKKLLLSDSGFYLCAWSREGNQPQHFGDGTRLSIL.

The CDR3 bases are TGTGCCAGCAGTTTATTCCTCACAGGGGTTGGCACTGAAGCTTTCTTT. It encodes CASSLFLTGVGTEAFF. The chain carries TRBV28 and TRBJ1-1; 7 bases agree with TRBD1. The CDR3 has 16 amino acids. J was trimmed by 4 bases and V by 1 base; bases with no gene match: 9. Germline lookup yields CDR1 MDHEN and CDR2 SYDVKM. Variable domain in full (rest from reference TRBV28 and TRBJ1-1): DVKVTQSSRYLVKRTGEKVFLECVQDMDHENMFWYRQDPGLGLRLIYFSYDVKMKEKGDIPEGYSVSREKKERFSLILESASTNQTSMYLCASSLFLTGVGTEAFFGQGTRLTVV.

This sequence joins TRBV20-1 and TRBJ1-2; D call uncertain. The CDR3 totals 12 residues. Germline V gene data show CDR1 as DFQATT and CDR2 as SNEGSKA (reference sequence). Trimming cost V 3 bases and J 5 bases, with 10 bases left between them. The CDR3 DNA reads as TGCAGTGCTAGTTTCGGGTCTTATGGCTACACCTTC. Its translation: CSASFGSYGYTF.

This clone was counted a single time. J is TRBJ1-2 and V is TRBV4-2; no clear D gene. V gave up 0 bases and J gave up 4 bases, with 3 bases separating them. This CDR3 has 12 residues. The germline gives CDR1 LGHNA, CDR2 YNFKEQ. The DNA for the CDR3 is TGTGCCAGCAGCCAAGATCGCTATGGCTACACCTTC. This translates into CASSQDRYGYTF.

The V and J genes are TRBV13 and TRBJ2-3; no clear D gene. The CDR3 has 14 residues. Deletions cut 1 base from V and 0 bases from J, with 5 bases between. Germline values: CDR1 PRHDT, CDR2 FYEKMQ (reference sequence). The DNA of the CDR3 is TGTGCCAGCAGCTTAGCACTCAGCACAGATACGCAGTATTTT. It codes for CASSLALSTDTQYF.

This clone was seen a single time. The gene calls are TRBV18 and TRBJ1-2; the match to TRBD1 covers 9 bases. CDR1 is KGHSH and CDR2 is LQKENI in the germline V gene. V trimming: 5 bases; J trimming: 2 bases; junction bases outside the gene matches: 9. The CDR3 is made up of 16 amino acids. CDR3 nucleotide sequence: TGTGCCAGCTCATCCCACCCCGGGACAGGGAACTATGGCTACACCTTC. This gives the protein CASSSHPGTGNYGYTF.

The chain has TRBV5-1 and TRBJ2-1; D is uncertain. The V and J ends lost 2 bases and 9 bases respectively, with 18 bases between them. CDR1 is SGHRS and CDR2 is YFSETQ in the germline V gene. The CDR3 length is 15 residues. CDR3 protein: CASSLITTQVGEQFF. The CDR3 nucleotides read TGCGCCAGCAGCTTAATAACTACTCAAGTGGGTGAGCAGTTCTTC.

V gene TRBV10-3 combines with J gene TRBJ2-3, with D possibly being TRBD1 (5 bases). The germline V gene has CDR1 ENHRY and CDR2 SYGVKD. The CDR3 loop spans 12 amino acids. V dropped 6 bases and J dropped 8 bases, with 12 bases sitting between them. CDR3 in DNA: TGTGCCATCAGCAGGGATTTGGGTACGCAGTATTTT. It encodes CAISRDLGTQYF.

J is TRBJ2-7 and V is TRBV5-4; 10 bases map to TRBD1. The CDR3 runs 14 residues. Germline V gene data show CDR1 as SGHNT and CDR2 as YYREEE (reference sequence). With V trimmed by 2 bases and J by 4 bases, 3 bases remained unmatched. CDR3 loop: CASSLRTGGYEQYF. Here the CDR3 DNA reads TGTGCCAGCAGCTTAAGGACAGGGGGGTACGAGCAGTACTTC.

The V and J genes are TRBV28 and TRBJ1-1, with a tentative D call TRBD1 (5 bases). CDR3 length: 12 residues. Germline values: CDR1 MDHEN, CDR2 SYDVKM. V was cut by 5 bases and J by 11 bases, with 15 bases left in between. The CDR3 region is CASSERTGEAFF. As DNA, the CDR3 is TGTGCCAGCAGTGAACGGACGGGGGAGGCTTTCTTT.

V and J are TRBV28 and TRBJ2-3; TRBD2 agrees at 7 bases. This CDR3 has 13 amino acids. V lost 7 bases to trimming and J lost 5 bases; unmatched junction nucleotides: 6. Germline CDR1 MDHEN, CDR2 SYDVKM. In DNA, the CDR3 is TGTGCCAGCACCATTGGGGGGGGAGATACGCAGTATTTT. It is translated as CASTIGGGDTQYF. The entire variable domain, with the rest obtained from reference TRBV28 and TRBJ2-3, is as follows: DVKVTQSSRYLVKRTGEKVFLECVQDMDHENMFWYRQDPGLGLRLIYFSYDVKMKEKGDIPEGYSVSREKKERFSLILESASTNQTSMYLCASTIGGGDTQYFGPGTRLTVL.

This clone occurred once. The CDR3 loop is CASSKDPEGQPHHSNYGYTF. For the CDR3, the DNA is TGTGCCAGCAGCAAAGACCCCGAGGGACAGCCCCACCATTCTAACTATGGCTACACCTTC. V gene TRBV21-1 combines with J gene TRBJ1-2; the table assigns TRBD1, which was not confirmed against the DNA. TRBV21-1 is a recognized pseudogene. The CDR3 is made up of 20 amino acids.

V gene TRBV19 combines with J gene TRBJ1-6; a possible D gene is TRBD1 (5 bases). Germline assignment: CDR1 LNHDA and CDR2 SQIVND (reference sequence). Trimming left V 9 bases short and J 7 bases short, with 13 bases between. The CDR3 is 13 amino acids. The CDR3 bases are TGTGCCAGGGCGGGGGGGAACAATTCACCCCTCCACTTT. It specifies CARAGGNNSPLHF.

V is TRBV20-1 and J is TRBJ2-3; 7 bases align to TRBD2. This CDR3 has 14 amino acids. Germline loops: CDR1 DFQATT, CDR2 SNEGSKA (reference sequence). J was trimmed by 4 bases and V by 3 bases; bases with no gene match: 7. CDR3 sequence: CSASLAGVPDTQYF. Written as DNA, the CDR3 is TGCAGTGCTAGTCTGGCGGGAGTCCCAGATACGCAGTATTTT.